This is a list of T cell receptor beta chains from one sample in a study of sequential checkpoint blockade in melanoma. Method: immunoSEQ multiplex PCR; TCRdb's copy keeps in-frame clones and lacks some. The table records roughly 20,000 clones, 80% to 90% of them present only once. This specimen consisted of CD8+ T cells sorted from blood (inferred from file names), obtained from a patient given nivolumab and ipilimumab in sequence. The receptors stem from a human donor with melanoma. The CDR3 runs from the conserved cysteine through the conserved F or W.

TRBV6-4	TRBJ2-3	CASSEEGGRDTQYF
TRBV27	TRBJ2-1	CASSIRGAYNEQFF
TRBV10-1	TRBJ1-1	CASSPRLNTEAFF
TRBV9	TRBJ1-2	CASSVHPLRGDHF
TRBV18	TRBJ1-1	CASSPATGDPEAFF
TRBV2	TRBJ2-1	CASVSGQGIYNEQFF
TRBV7-9	TRBJ1-1	CASSLNQGAFF
TRBV27	TRBJ1-6	CASSFSPGLNSPLHF
TRBV7-3	TRBJ1-1	CASSLTGVNTEAFF
TRBV5-8	TRBJ2-1	CASSLVARITYNEQFF
TRBV4-1	TRBJ2-2	CASSQEGRGTGELFF
TRBV18	TRBJ2-5	CASSPLAQETQYF
TRBV25-1	TRBJ2-1	CASRLAGYNEQFF
TRBV5-1	TRBJ2-7	CASSLGHSRAYEQYF
TRBV6-6	TRBJ2-7	CASSGARDTISYEQYF
TRBV27	TRBJ1-2	CASSEGGGGFSGYTF
TRBV4-3	TRBJ1-4	CASSQAMTGGANEKLFF
TRBV7-3	TRBJ2-2	CASSPRTGVTGELFF
TRBV4-3	TRBJ2-3	CASSQGAGGLKDTQYF
TRBV4-1	TRBJ2-7	CASSHGRRLAGSYEQYF
TRBV29-1	TRBJ2-3	CSVYRGTDTQYF
TRBV5-6	TRBJ2-7	CASSLGGLISYEQYF
TRBV6-1	TRBJ2-7	CASSGRGSSYEQYF
TRBV27	TRBJ1-2	CASSLSWGPSYGYTF
TRBV10-3	TRBJ2-2	CAILASGRAGAGELFF
TRBV7-6	TRBJ2-7	CASSAWTSGAYEQYF
TRBV10-3	TRBJ2-1	CAIRGTSGGSYNEQFF
TRBV9	TRBJ1-2	CASSPTGSQGYTF
TRBV29-1	TRBJ1-3	CSVEDMEGPHDAGNTIYF
TRBV7-9	TRBJ2-7	CASSHVTGSYEQYF
TRBV13	TRBJ1-4	CASSPGQGFHEKLFF
TRBV7-6	TRBJ2-1	CASSTRLVAEQFF
TRBV6-5	TRBJ1-1	CASSYHPVTLEAFF
TRBV5-1	TRBJ2-7	CASSFRDPYEQYF
TRBV27	TRBJ2-5	CASSRLAGVYSFETQYF
TRBV5-8	TRBJ1-1	CASSLDRETEAFF
TRBV4-1	TRBJ2-1	CASSHPSGTGVSEQFF
TRBV5-6	TRBJ1-5	CASSDNTDRYQPQHF
TRBV27	TRBJ2-7	CASSYRQGNNEQYF
TRBV18	TRBJ2-7	CASSPPRGAAAYEQYF
TRBV4-1	TRBJ2-7	CASSQEPSGRLTREQYF
TRBV11-2	TRBJ2-1	CASKGAQYNEQFF
TRBV11-2	TRBJ2-5	CASSRAGGWEETQYF
TRBV5-8	TRBJ2-7	CASSPWQGSYEQYF
TRBV28	TRBJ1-3	CASRVSSGNTIYF
TRBV9	TRBJ2-2	CASSAVVGLPGELFF
TRBV4-1	TRBJ1-3	CASSQDPGYGNTIYF
TRBV7-9	TRBJ1-5	CASSLGQTGDQPQHF
TRBV19	TRBJ1-4	CASSIEPGGREKLFF
TRBV11-2	TRBJ2-3	CASSLISGGRTDTQYF
TRBV11-3	TRBJ2-1	CARGQGHNEQFF
TRBV28	TRBJ2-2	CASSWGLAGNTGELFF
TRBV30	TRBJ1-1	CAWVPDRNTEAFF
TRBV27	TRBJ2-1	CASSNRDSTYNEQFF
TRBV7-6	TRBJ2-3	CASSLLADTDTQYF